The TCR beta chain described here comes from a study of technical replicates of blood from several donors. Germline V gives CDR1 MNHNS, CDR2 SASEGT. This CDR3 has 14 residues. V lost 0 bases, J lost 2 bases, and 7 bases lay in between. The assay was immunoSEQ multiplex PCR, and TCRdb's table has in-frame clones only and misses some. The sample includes some 98,000 clones, around 95% seen only once; the top ten take over 0.2%. Specimen: T cells isolated from PBMCs. J is TRBJ1-2 and V is TRBV6-1; maybe TRBD1 (5 bases). The source is a human donor in good health. The DNA for the CDR3 is TGTGCCAGCAGTGAAGCTAAGGGGAACTATGGCTACACCTTC. Protein product: CASSEAKGNYGYTF.